Listed below are T cell receptor beta chains from one sample, sequenced in a study of blood T cell repertoires in COVID-19. Sequenced by immunoSEQ multiplex PCR; TCRdb stores in-frame clones only, minus some. The sample has 150,000 to 200,000 clones; around 80% are singletons. Sequencing was performed on peripheral blood. The source is an elderly woman with acute or convalescent COVID-19. The CDR3 runs from the conserved cysteine through the conserved F or W. D genes are given only for firm matches. The size of a clone is reported for some rows only, either as once, few or many, or as a class for expanded clones.

J gene	V gene	D gene	clone size	CDR3 DNA	CDR3 protein
TRBJ2-1	TRBV11-2	TRBD2	.	TGTGCCAGCAGCCTAGCGGGGGGTGTGAATGAGCAGTTCTTC	CASSLAGGVNEQFF
TRBJ2-1	TRBV18	TRBD2	.	TGTGCCAGCTCACCAGGCGGCGGGAGGTCAAATGAGCAGTTCTTC	CASSPGGGRSNEQFF
TRBJ1-2	TRBV4-2	TRBD1	few	TGTGCCAGCACCGGAGGGACAGGGGGAATAAATAACTATGGCTACACCTTC	CASTGGTGGINNYGYTF
TRBJ1-2	TRBV7-2	.	.	TGTGCCAGCAGCTTCAGGGTAGACTATGGCTACACCTTC	CASSFRVDYGYTF
TRBJ2-1	TRBV5-1	.	.	TGCGCCAGCAGCTCCCAGGACTCTTACAATGAGCAGTTCTTC	CASSSQDSYNEQFF
TRBJ2-1	TRBV6-1	.	once	TGTGCCAGCAGTGAAGGGTGGGGGCCTTACAATGAGCAGTTCTTC	CASSEGWGPYNEQFF
TRBJ2-5	TRBV9	TRBD1	.	TGTGCCAGCAGCGTCCAGGGGGCCCCCGTGGAGACCCAGTACTTC	CASSVQGAPVETQYF
TRBJ1-6	TRBV5-6	TRBD1	.	TGTGCCAGCAGCAAGAGACAGGGTGGTTTTTCACCCCTCCACTTT	CASSKRQGGFSPLHF
TRBJ2-2	TRBV24-1	TRBD1	few	TGTGCCACCAGTGATAACAGGGGGAGTAACACCCGGGAGCTGTTTTTT	CATSDNRGSNTRELFF
TRBJ2-7	TRBV4-3	.	.	TGCGCCAGCAGCCAGGATGCAGCGGCCGAGCAGTACTTC	CASSQDAAAEQYF
TRBJ2-3	TRBV3-1/TRBV3-2	TRBD2	.	TGTGCCAGCAGCCAACTAGCGGGAGCCTCCACAGATACGCAGTATTTT	CASSQLAGASTDTQYF
TRBJ1-5	TRBV19	.	.	TGTGCCGGGGGCTTAGGCAATCAGCCCCAGCATTTT	CAGGLGNQPQHF
TRBJ2-5	TRBV6-5	.	.	TGTGCCAGCAGTTTGGACACGGAGAGGGAGACCCAGTACTTC	CASSLDTERETQYF
TRBJ2-2	TRBV2	TRBD2	.	TGTGCCAGCTCGCGGGAGATGATTCGGAACACCGGGGAGCTGTTTTTT	CASSREMIRNTGELFF
TRBJ2-6	TRBV14	.	.	TGTGCCAGCAGCCTAAGACAAACCTCTGGGGCCAACGTCCTGACTTTC	CASSLRQTSGANVLTF
TRBJ2-2	TRBV7-2	TRBD1	.	TGTGCCAGCAGCTTACAGGGACAGGCGTTTTTGAACACCGGGGAGCTGTTTTTT	CASSLQGQAFLNTGELFF
TRBJ2-1	TRBV21-1	.	.	TGTGCCAGTGCTAGCGGGAGCTCCTACAATGAGCAGTTCTTC	CASASGSSYNEQFF
TRBJ2-7	TRBV6-5	TRBD2	.	TGTGCCACCTTCTTACGGGGGGGGCCTTACGAGCAGTACTTC	CATFLRGGPYEQYF
TRBJ1-2	TRBV2	TRBD1	.	TGTGCCAGCAGGGACAGGGCGCGCGGCTATGGCTACACCTTC	CASRDRARGYGYTF
TRBJ2-2	TRBV25-1	TRBD2	.	TGTGCCAGCAGCGAGAGGACTAGCGGGATTGGCACCGGGGAGCTGTTTTTT	CASSERTSGIGTGELFF
TRBJ1-2	TRBV28	.	.	TGTGCCAGCAGTCCTTCCTATGGCTACACCTTC	CASSPSYGYTF
TRBJ2-5	TRBV11-2	TRBD1	.	TGTGCCAGCAGCTTTGGGGGACAGGGTGTTGATGAGACCCAGTACTTC	CASSFGGQGVDETQYF
TRBJ1-6	TRBV18	.	few	TGTGCCAGCTCACCACTCCCAGCCGGGGGGGCAGGGAATTCACCCCTCCACTTT	CASSPLPAGGAGNSPLHF
TRBJ2-5	TRBV7-9	TRBD1	.	TGTGCCAGCAGCTTATCGGGACAGGGGGCTGTGACCCAGTACTTC	CASSLSGQGAVTQYF
TRBJ2-5	TRBV4-1	TRBD2	.	TGCGCCAGCAGCCAAGATCCTAGCGGGCCCCAAGAGACCCAGTACTTC	CASSQDPSGPQETQYF
TRBJ2-7	TRBV23-1	TRBD1	.	TGCGCCAGTTCTAAAACAGGGGGCCCCTACGAGCAGTACTTC	CASSKTGGPYEQYF
TRBJ1-4	TRBV7-9	.	.	TGTGCCAGCAGCGAGGCGGCAACTAATGAAAAACTGTTTTTT	CASSEAATNEKLFF
TRBJ2-1	TRBV2	TRBD2	.	TGTGCCAGCAGTGACTCTAGCGGGGGGTATAAAGAGCAGTTCTTC	CASSDSSGGYKEQFF
TRBJ2-7	TRBV7-8	TRBD2	.	TGTGCCAGCAATGGACTAGCGGGCTACGAGCAGTACTTC	CASNGLAGYEQYF
TRBJ1-6	TRBV6-2/TRBV6-3	TRBD1	.	TGTGCCAGCAGCCCACGACAGGGTTCACCCCTCCACTTT	CASSPRQGSPLHF
TRBJ2-1	TRBV19	TRBD1	.	TGTGCCAGTAGTGAGGGGGCTAGCTCCTACAATGAGCAGTTCTTC	CASSEGASSYNEQFF
TRBJ2-3	TRBV3-1/TRBV3-2	TRBD2	.	TGTGCCAGCAGCCTCGGACTAGCGAGGAGCACAGATACGCAGTATTTT	CASSLGLARSTDTQYF
TRBJ2-7	TRBV4-1	TRBD1	.	TGCGCCAGCAGCCAGCGACAGGGGGACTACGAGCAGTACTTC	CASSQRQGDYEQYF
TRBJ2-2	TRBV18	.	.	TGTGCCAGCTCACGACGGGCCGGGGAGCTGTTTTTT	CASSRRAGELFF
TRBJ1-6	TRBV7-6	.	.	TGTGCCAGCAGCTTAGCTGCAGGGTTTTCACCCCTCCACTTT	CASSLAAGFSPLHF
TRBJ2-1	TRBV6-5	TRBD2	.	TGTGCCAGCAGTTACCGGACTAGCGGTGGCAATGAGCAGTTCTTC	CASSYRTSGGNEQFF
TRBJ2-5	TRBV12-3/TRBV12-4	.	many	TGTGCCAGCAGTTCCAGCCCCGGGGCCCAGTACTTC	CASSSSPGAQYF
TRBJ1-5	TRBV12-3/TRBV12-4	.	.	TGTGCCAGCAGCGGACAAAGAAATCAGCCCCAGCATTTT	CASSGQRNQPQHF
TRBJ2-5	TRBV15	.	.	TGTGCCACCAGCAGAGAACTGAACCAAGAGACCCAGTACTTC	CATSRELNQETQYF
TRBJ2-3	TRBV4-2	.	.	TGTGCCAGCAGCCAACAGCGGTCCACAGATACGCAGTATTTT	CASSQQRSTDTQYF
TRBJ2-3	TRBV19	TRBD2	.	TGTGCCAGTAGTAGGGGACTAGCGGGGACACCAGATACGCAGTATTTT	CASSRGLAGTPDTQYF
TRBJ2-2	TRBV20-1	.	.	TGCAGTGCTAGTGGGACTGATAACACCGGGGAGCTGTTTTTT	CSASGTDNTGELFF
TRBJ2-7	TRBV6-5	.	.	TGTGCCAGCAGTAGGAGGGGACCCTACGAGCAGTACTTC	CASSRRGPYEQYF